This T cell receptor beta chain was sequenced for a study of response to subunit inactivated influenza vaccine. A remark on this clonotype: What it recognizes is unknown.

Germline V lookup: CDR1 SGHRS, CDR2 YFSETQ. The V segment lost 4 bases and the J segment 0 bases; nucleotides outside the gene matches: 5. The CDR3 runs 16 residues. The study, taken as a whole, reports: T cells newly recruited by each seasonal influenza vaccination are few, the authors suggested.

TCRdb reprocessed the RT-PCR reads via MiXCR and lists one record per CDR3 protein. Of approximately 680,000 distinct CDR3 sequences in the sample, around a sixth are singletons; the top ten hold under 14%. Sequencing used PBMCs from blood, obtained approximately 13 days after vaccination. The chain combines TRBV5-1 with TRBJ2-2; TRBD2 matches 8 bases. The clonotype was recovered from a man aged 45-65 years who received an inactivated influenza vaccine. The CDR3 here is CASSAPGLANTGELFF. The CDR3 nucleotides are TGCGCCAGCAGCGCACCGGGACTAGCGAACACCGGGGAGCTGTTTTTT.